This T cell receptor beta chain originates from a study of blood T cell repertoires in COVID-19. Original methodology: Estimates of nucleated cell counts were drawn from the amplification of reference gene primers. Sequencing was performed with immunoSEQ multiplex PCR; in TCRdb, only in-frame clones are kept and a portion is missing. That table furnishes V, J and clone size, whereas the DNA furnished D and trimming. Of 200,000 to 250,000 clones listed, about 79% are singletons. Participants came from under 30 US areas, aged roughly 18 to 89 years. Clinical history reported by participants formed the basis on which cohorts were assigned. The sequence was obtained from an older woman who had recovered from COVID-19. Sequenced: PBMCs or T cells enriched from blood (not recorded which).

In DNA form, the CDR3 reads TGTGCCAGTAGTATAGATCATGAGGGAGGCGGGAGCACTGAAGCTTTCTTT. Amino acid sequence: CASSIDHEGGGSTEAFF. The genes are TRBV19 and TRBJ1-1; D gene ambiguous. Germline values: CDR1 LNHDA, CDR2 SQIVND (reference sequence). The CDR3 totals 17 residues. V lost 0 bases, J lost 4 bases, and 18 bases lay in between.